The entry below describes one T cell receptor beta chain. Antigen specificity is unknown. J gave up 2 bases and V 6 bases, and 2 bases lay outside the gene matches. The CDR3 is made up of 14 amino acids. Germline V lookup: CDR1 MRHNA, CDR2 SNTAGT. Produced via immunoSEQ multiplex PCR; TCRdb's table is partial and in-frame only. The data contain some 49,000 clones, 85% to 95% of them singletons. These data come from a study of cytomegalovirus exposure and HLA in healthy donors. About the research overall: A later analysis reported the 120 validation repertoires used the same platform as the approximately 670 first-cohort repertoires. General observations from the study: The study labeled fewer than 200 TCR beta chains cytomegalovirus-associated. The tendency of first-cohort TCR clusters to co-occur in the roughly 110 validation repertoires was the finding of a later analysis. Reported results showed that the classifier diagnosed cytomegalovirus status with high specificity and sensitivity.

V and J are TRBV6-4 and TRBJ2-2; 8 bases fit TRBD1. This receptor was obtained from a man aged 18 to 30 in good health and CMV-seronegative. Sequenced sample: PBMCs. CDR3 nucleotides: TGTGCCAGCAGGACAGGGGTAAACACCGGGGAGCTGTTTTTT. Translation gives CASRTGVNTGELFF.